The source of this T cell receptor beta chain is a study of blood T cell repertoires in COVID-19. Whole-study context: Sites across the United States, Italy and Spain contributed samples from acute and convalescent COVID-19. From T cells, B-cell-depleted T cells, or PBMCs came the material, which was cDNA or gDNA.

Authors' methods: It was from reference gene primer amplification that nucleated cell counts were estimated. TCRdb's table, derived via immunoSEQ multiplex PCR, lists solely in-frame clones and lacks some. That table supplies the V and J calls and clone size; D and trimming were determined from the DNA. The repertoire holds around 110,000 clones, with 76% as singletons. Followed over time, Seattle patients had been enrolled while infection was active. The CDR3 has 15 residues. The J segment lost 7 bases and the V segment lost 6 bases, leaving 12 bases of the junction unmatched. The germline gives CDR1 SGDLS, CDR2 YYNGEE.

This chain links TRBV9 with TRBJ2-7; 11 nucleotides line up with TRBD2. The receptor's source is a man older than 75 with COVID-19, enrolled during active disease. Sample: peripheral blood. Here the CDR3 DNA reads TGTGCCAGCAACCGAGAAGGACTAGCGGGTCGTGAGCAGTACTTC. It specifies CASNREGLAGREQYF.